This T cell receptor (beta chain) was retrieved from a study of tumor-infiltrating lymphocytes in primary liver carcinoma. General study findings and limits: Compared with blood, tumor repertoires held significantly more in their top 250 clones. Tumor region pairs shared more overlap than did tumor-adjacent and tumor-blood pairs.

Remarks on this clonotype: The antigen is undetermined. An end of the junction differs from the germline gene, which may be a read error.

Using a constant-region primer together with ProtoScript II reverse transcriptase, TCR beta cDNA was made from around 500 ng of total RNA. Each TCR beta library was derived from three nested multiplex PCR rounds that employed slightly modified ARM-PCR. The two initial PCR rounds, around 11 cycles each, used TRBV1-TRBV30 forward and C-beta reverse primers. TCRdb reanalysed the multiplex PCR reads using MiXCR and keeps one entry per CDR3 protein. The top ten hold about a sixth of the sample, which has 150,000 to 200,000 distinct CDR3 sequences, approximately 80% seen once. Co-extraction yielded RNA and DNA from around 20-30 mg of unsorted bulk tissue. Germline-derived CDR1 and CDR2 are SGHAT and FQNNGV. The CDR3 totals 15 residues.

The gene calls are TRBV11-2 and TRBJ2-1; TRBD2 matches at 12 bases. Sample: tumor tissue from primary liver carcinoma. The sequence was obtained from a middle-aged man with primary liver carcinoma and hepatitis B virus infection. In nucleotides, the CDR3 is TGTACTAGCAGCCAGACTAGCGGGAGCAACAATGAGCAGCTCTTC. It codes for CTSSQTSGSNNEQLF. Looking up the rest from reference TRBV11-2 and TRBJ2-1 gives the full variable domain: EAGVAQSPRYKIIEKRQSVAFWCNPISGHATLYWYQQILGQGPKLLIQFQNNGVVDDSQLPKDRFSAERLKGVDSTLKIQPAKLEDSAVYLCTSSQTSGSNNEQLFGPGTRLTVL.